These 8 T cell receptor beta chains were sequenced from one sample in a study of blood T cell repertoires in COVID-19. Generated by immunoSEQ multiplex PCR, the TCRdb table keeps only in-frame clones and is missing some. The sample has fewer than 200,000 clones, about 93% seen once. Sequencing was performed on peripheral blood. The receptors originated from a woman in her fifties or sixties with acute or convalescent COVID-19.

Written as DNA, the CDR3 is TGTGCCAGCAGCTTGCCAAAAGGGGCAGGGAATGGCTACACCTTC. Its protein is CASSLPKGAGNGYTF. The genes are TRBV5-4 and TRBJ1-2; D is perhaps TRBD1 (5 bases). The CDR3 has 15 amino acids. V shed 1 base and J shed 6 bases, with 16 bases lying between them. Germline CDR1 reads SGHNT; CDR2 reads YYREEE (reference sequence). Using reference TRBV5-4 and TRBJ1-2 for the parts outside the CDR3, the full variable domain is ETGVTQSPTHLIKTRGQQVTLRCSSQSGHNTVSWYQQALGQGPQFIFQYYREEENGRGNFPPRFSGLQFPNYSSELNVNALELDDSALYLCASSLPKGAGNGYTFGSGTRLTVV.

This clone appeared a few times. The rearrangement links TRBV7-9 to TRBJ1-1; possibly TRBD1 for D (6 bases). V lost 4 bases and J lost 0, with 12 bases in between. The length of the CDR3 is 15 residues. The germline V gene encodes CDR1 SEHNR and CDR2 FQNEAQ (reference sequence). CDR3 bases: TGTGCCAGCAGCTCCCCCCGGGACATGAACACTGAAGCTTTCTTT. Translating gives CASSSPRDMNTEAFF.

V is TRBV7-9 and J is TRBJ1-2, with D uncertain. The germline gives CDR1 SEHNR, CDR2 FQNEAQ (reference sequence). Trimming took off 4 bases at V and 6 bases at J, with 18 bases between the two ends. The CDR3 is 15 amino acids. In DNA, the CDR3 is TGTGCCAGCAGCTCCCTCCCGGGAGGGATAAATGGCTACACCTTC. Its translation is CASSSLPGGINGYTF.

The chain carries TRBV13 and TRBJ1-2; D remains unclear. V dropped 0 bases and J dropped 2 bases, with 7 bases sitting between them. This CDR3 is built from 14 residues. Germline CDR1 PRHDT, CDR2 FYEKMQ (reference sequence). In nucleotides, the CDR3 is TGTGCCAGCAGCTTAGGAGCTGTGAACTATGGCTACACCTTC. The encoded protein is CASSLGAVNYGYTF.

The V and J genes are TRBV2 and TRBJ1-1; D may be TRBD1 (6 bases). The CDR3 has 13 residues. V lost 6 bases and J lost 12, with 20 bases in between. CDR1 is SNHLY, CDR2 FYNNEI, per germline. The CDR3, as DNA: TGTGCCAGCAGAGCTGCAGGGGCTGTTAGAACTTTCTTT. This translates into CASRAAGAVRTFF.

This chain links TRBV5-6 with TRBJ2-4; 7 bases agree with TRBD2. The ends lost 3 bases at V and 0 bases at J; junction bases unmatched: 0. CDR3 size: 14 residues. Per germline, CDR1 SGHDT and CDR2 YYEEEE. In DNA form, the CDR3 reads TGTGCCAGCAGCTGGGGGGGAGCCAAAAACATTCAGTACTTC. Its translation: CASSWGGAKNIQYF.

This chain joins TRBV18 and TRBJ2-7; 8 bases line up with TRBD1. CDR3 length: 15 residues. Germline V lookup: CDR1 KGHSH, CDR2 LQKENI. V was clipped by 3 bases and J by 0 bases; unmatched bases: 4. CDR3 sequence (DNA): TGTGCCAGCTCACCGACAGGGGATAGCTCCTACGAGCAGTACTTC. This encodes CASSPTGDSSYEQYF.

The chain employs TRBV6-2 or TRBV6-3 and TRBJ1-1; D possibly corresponds to TRBD1 (6 bases). Germline V gene lookup returns CDR1 MNHEY and CDR2 SVGEGT. The CDR3 consists of 15 residues. V shed 6 bases and J shed 0 bases, with 14 bases lying between them. The CDR3 sequence is CASSQSDRLNTEAFF. DNA for the CDR3: TGTGCCAGCAGCCAGTCCGACAGGTTGAACACTGAAGCTTTCTTT.